This is a list of T cell receptor beta chains from one sample in a study of blood T cell repertoires in COVID-19. Repertoires were generated with immunoSEQ multiplex PCR, while TCRdb's copy carries only in-frame clones and drops some. The sample lists about 260,000 clones, around 80% occurring once. The sequenced sample was PBMCs or T cells enriched from blood (not recorded which). The source is a man aged 25-45 years with acute COVID-19. Each CDR3 is given with its conserved first and last residue. Fields, in order: V gene, J gene, clone size, D gene, CDR3 protein, CDR3 DNA. A D gene is named only where the DNA matches it firmly. Expanded clones get a size class; other rows say once, few or many, or leave the size out.

TRBV24-1	TRBJ1-4	.	.	CATSDKAEEKLFF	TGTGCCACCAGTGATAAGGCGGAAGAAAAACTGTTTTTT
TRBV4-1	TRBJ1-2	.	.	CASSQGGLYGYTF	TGCGCCAGCAGCCAAGGCGGCCTCTATGGCTACACCTTC
TRBV24-1	TRBJ2-5	.	TRBD1	CATSERTGAEETQYF	TGTGCCACCAGTGAACGGACAGGGGCGGAGGAGACCCAGTACTTC
TRBV7-3	TRBJ1-4	.	TRBD1	CASSLLDRVANEKLFF	TGTGCCAGCAGCTTGCTCGACAGGGTGGCTAATGAAAAACTGTTTTTT
TRBV15	TRBJ1-2	.	.	CATSRGQEYGYTF	TGTGCCACCAGCAGAGGCCAGGAATATGGCTACACCTTC
TRBV6-5	TRBJ1-3	once	.	CASRLSMSSGNTIYF	TGTGCCAGCCGACTAAGTATGAGCTCTGGAAACACCATATATTTT
TRBV29-1	TRBJ2-3	once	.	CSVWLAPSTDTQYF	TGCAGCGTTTGGCTAGCGCCTTCCACAGATACGCAGTATTTT
TRBV5-1	TRBJ2-2	.	TRBD1	CASSLSWVGQVNTGELFF	TGCGCCAGCAGCTTGAGCTGGGTGGGACAGGTGAACACCGGGGAGCTGTTTTTT
TRBV7-8	TRBJ2-2	.	TRBD1	CASSAPRQGPATGELFF	TGTGCCAGCAGCGCCCCACGACAGGGGCCTGCCACCGGGGAGCTGTTTTTT
TRBV4-1	TRBJ2-5	.	.	CASSQGEETQYF	TGCGCCAGCAGCCAAGGTGAGGAGACCCAGTACTTC
TRBV21-1	TRBJ1-5	.	.	CASSKLAGQGQGNQPQHF	TGTGCCAGCAGCAAACTTGCAGGGCAGGGCCAGGGCAATCAGCCCCAGCATTTT